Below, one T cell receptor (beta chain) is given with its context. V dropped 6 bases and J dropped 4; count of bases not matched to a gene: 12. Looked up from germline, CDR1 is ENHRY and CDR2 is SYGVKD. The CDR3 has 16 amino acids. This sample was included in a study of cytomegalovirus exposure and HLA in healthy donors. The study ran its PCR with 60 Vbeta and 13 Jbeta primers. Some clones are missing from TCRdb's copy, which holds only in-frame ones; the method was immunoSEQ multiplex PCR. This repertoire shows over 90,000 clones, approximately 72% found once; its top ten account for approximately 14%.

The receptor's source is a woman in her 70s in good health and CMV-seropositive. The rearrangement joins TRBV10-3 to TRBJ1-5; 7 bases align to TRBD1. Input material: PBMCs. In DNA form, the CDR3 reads TGTGCCATCAGAGATGGACAGGAGATGTTAAATCAGCCCCAGCATTTT. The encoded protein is CAIRDGQEMLNQPQHF.